This T cell receptor beta chain comes out of a study of shared clonotypes between healthy human individuals. Germline loops: CDR1 SGDLS, CDR2 YYNGEE. CDR3 length: 17 residues. Trimming removed 0 bases from V and 0 bases from J, with 14 bases in between. The authors ran the assay at deep level. Produced via immunoSEQ multiplex PCR; TCRdb's table is partial and in-frame only. The sample contains 2 million to 2.5 million clones, around 95% of which appear only once. Both subsets, CD45RA+ naive and CD45RA-negative memory, were split from the CD4+ cells. Points on this clone: Different DNA sequences within this sample yield the same CDR3.

The chain couples TRBV9 to TRBJ2-3, with D possibly matching TRBD2 (6 bases). Input material: naive CD4+ T cells sorted from blood. As to subset: CD45RA+ positively selected. The receptor comes from a man younger than 35 in good health. In nucleotides, the CDR3 is TGTGCCAGCAGCGTAGGTTCCGGGGGACCAAGCACAGATACGCAGTATTTT. Its protein is CASSVGSGGPSTDTQYF.